This T cell receptor (beta chain) was sequenced for a study of OX40 agonist ivuxolimab in advanced cancers. In the study overall: Ivuxolimab was an agonistic, fully human IgG2 monoclonal antibody directed against OX40 (CD134), a costimulatory receptor. In the dose-escalation cohort, roughly four fifths of patients were male, and the mean age was approximately 60 years, with a range of about 23 to 90. Three dose-escalation patients achieved partial responses, one with hepatocellular carcinoma and two with cutaneous melanoma. The monotherapy dose-escalation portion (N of about 47 patients) of the phase I ivuxolimab trial is reported in the paper. Of the roughly 53 patients in dose escalation, 19 had hepatocellular carcinoma, some 15 had melanoma, 9 had renal cell carcinoma and 9 had head and neck cancer. Intravenous ivuxolimab was administered to patients every 2 weeks at six dose levels: 0.01, 0.1, 0.3, 1.5, 3 and 10 mg/kg. Patients were allowed to have had prior anti-PD-1, anti-PD-L1 or anti-CTLA-4 therapy, and around 41% of the dose-escalation patients had previously received checkpoint inhibitors. The purpose of peripheral TCRbeta sequencing was to test whether ivuxolimab changed TCR sequence diversity and led to clonal T-cell expansion.

The germline V gene (reference sequence) supplies CDR1 LNHDA and CDR2 SQIVND. V trim: 9 bases; J trim: 1 base; unmatched bases: 11. Spanning cysteine to phenylalanine, the CDR3 consists of 17 amino acids. Only the CDR3 region is kept as DNA, spanning 51 bases read in frame from base 1. Broader findings and caveats from the paper: After ivuxolimab, CD8+ T cells had more expanded clones than CD4+ T cells on average. In the 0.1-3.0 mg/kg groups, partial responders were among the patients with the lowest normalized peripheral clonal expansion, particularly in CD8+ T cells. The antigen specificity of the peripheral T cells that underwent clonal expansion was not determined. Low levels of normalized T-cell clonal expansion were also shown by some nonresponding patients. At doses of 0.1 to 3.0 mg/kg, clonal expansion of both CD4+ and CD8+ T cells in blood was seen between baseline and week 6.

For sequencing of the TCRbeta CDR3 region, genomic DNA was extracted from the sorted cells. TCRbeta CDR3 regions were sequenced using the immunoSEQ Assay. Entries here come from immuneACCESS through TCRdb and include only in-frame sequences with V and J called. Some clones fail to appear in such tables; in the studies checked, an unresolved V gene covers under half of the shortfall, and the cause of the remainder is unknown. The sample table lists over 95,000 clones, about 86% of them with a count of one. The ten top clones hold more than 1.1% of the sample. For this clone: Its antigen is unknown. No much larger clone is present one base from it, and per-base qualities are unavailable.

The trial excluded patients who had a history of autoimmune disease or were on systemic immunosuppression. Peripheral blood for TCR sequencing was drawn from every dose cohort at baseline, at cycle 4 day 1 and at cycle 7 day 1. Samples were obtained from an open-label, multicenter, first-in-human phase I dose-escalation trial of ivuxolimab. Adults with locally advanced or metastatic melanoma, renal cell, hepatocellular, or head and neck squamous cell carcinoma were enrolled in the trial. Before TCR sequencing, CD4+ T cells and CD8+ T cells were sorted from peripheral blood as separate populations. The sample here was CD4+ or CD8+ T cells sorted from blood, taken in a trial of the OX40 agonist ivuxolimab. This clonotype was sampled from an adult with an advanced solid tumor such as melanoma, head and neck, liver or kidney cancer. In this chain, TRBV19 is recombined with TRBJ1-5; TRBD1 lines up with 11 middle nucleotides. CDR3 sequence: CASRVGQGAGSNQPQHF. The nucleotides read TGTGCCAGCCGCGTCGGACAGGGGGCGGGAAGCAATCAGCCCCAGCATTTT.